This is a list of T cell receptor beta chains from one sample in a study of technical replicates of blood from several donors. Data came from immunoSEQ multiplex PCR; TCRdb stores just in-frame clones and leaves some out. The repertoire includes about 95,000 clones, 85% to 95% of them detected once, and 0.3% to 0.35% sits in the top ten. Sequenced: T cells isolated from PBMCs. These receptors were obtained from a human donor in good health. Both conserved end residues are part of each CDR3. D genes are given only for firm matches. Size tells how often a clone was seen (once, few, many) or the class of an expanded clone, and some rows leave it out.

D gene: NA; clone size: once; J gene: TRBJ2-1; V gene: TRBV7-2; CDR3 DNA: TGTGCCAGCAGCTTCTCTGGACAGAATGAGCAGTTCTTC; CDR3 protein: CASSFSGQNEQFF
D gene: NA; clone size: NA; J gene: TRBJ2-7; V gene: TRBV11-2; CDR3 DNA: TGTGCCAGCAGCCCGAGGGTATACTCCTACGAGCAGTACTTC; CDR3 protein: CASSPRVYSYEQYF
D gene: NA; clone size: NA; J gene: TRBJ2-1; V gene: TRBV18; CDR3 DNA: TGTGCCAGCTCACCACCTCTGAAACCCCTAGGTGAGCAGTTCTTC; CDR3 protein: CASSPPLKPLGEQFF
D gene: TRBD2; clone size: NA; J gene: TRBJ2-1; V gene: TRBV11-2; CDR3 DNA: TGTGCCAGCTTCACCGGGACTAGTCAGTATGAGCAGTTCTTC; CDR3 protein: CASFTGTSQYEQFF
D gene: NA; clone size: once; J gene: TRBJ1-4; V gene: TRBV11-2; CDR3 DNA: TGTGCCAGCAGCCTTGGCATTGCAACTAATGAAAAACTGTTTTTT; CDR3 protein: CASSLGIATNEKLFF
D gene: NA; clone size: NA; J gene: TRBJ2-3; V gene: TRBV27; CDR3 DNA: TGTGCCAGCAGACGAAGGCGGGAAGTGAGCACAGATACGCAGTATTTT; CDR3 protein: CASRRRREVSTDTQYF
D gene: TRBD2; clone size: NA; J gene: TRBJ2-1; V gene: TRBV5-1; CDR3 DNA: TGCGCCAGCAGCTTGACTAGCGTAGTGCGTGATGAGCAGTTCTTC; CDR3 protein: CASSLTSVVRDEQFF
D gene: NA; clone size: NA; J gene: TRBJ2-1; V gene: TRBV19; CDR3 DNA: TGTGCCAGTAGTCGACTTTATGAGCAGTTCTTC; CDR3 protein: CASSRLYEQFF
D gene: TRBD1; clone size: NA; J gene: TRBJ2-7; V gene: TRBV7-9; CDR3 DNA: TGTGCCAGCAGCGACCGGGACAGGGGGCTCAACGAGCAGTACTTC; CDR3 protein: CASSDRDRGLNEQYF
D gene: NA; clone size: NA; J gene: TRBJ1-1; V gene: TRBV5-4; CDR3 DNA: TGTGCCAGCAGCCGAGCCGACAGGAACACTGAAGCTTTCTTT; CDR3 protein: CASSRADRNTEAFF
D gene: NA; clone size: NA; J gene: TRBJ2-5; V gene: TRBV11-3; CDR3 DNA: TGTGCCAGCAGCTGGGGCGGGGTGGCCCAAGAGACCCAGTACTTC; CDR3 protein: CASSWGGVAQETQYF
D gene: TRBD1; clone size: NA; J gene: TRBJ1-2; V gene: TRBV28; CDR3 DNA: TGTGCCACAGGGACAGCCGGAGGCTACACCTTC; CDR3 protein: CATGTAGGYTF
D gene: TRBD1; clone size: NA; J gene: TRBJ1-1; V gene: TRBV28; CDR3 DNA: TGTGCCAGCAGCCTCGGAAGGGACAGGGCGTTCGCTGAAGCTTTCTTT; CDR3 protein: CASSLGRDRAFAEAFF
D gene: NA; clone size: NA; J gene: TRBJ1-5; V gene: TRBV27; CDR3 DNA: TGTGCCAGCAGTTGGTCGGAGGGGAATCAGCCCCAGCATTTT; CDR3 protein: CASSWSEGNQPQHF
D gene: TRBD1; clone size: NA; J gene: TRBJ1-1; V gene: TRBV25-1; CDR3 DNA: TGTGCCAGCAGAGGTAACAGGGGAAACACTGAAGCTTTCTTT; CDR3 protein: CASRGNRGNTEAFF
D gene: TRBD1; clone size: NA; J gene: TRBJ2-7; V gene: TRBV7-9; CDR3 DNA: TGTGCCAGCAGCTTAGACGGGACAGGGATGGACGAGCAGTACTTC; CDR3 protein: CASSLDGTGMDEQYF
D gene: NA; clone size: once; J gene: TRBJ1-1; V gene: TRBV5-8; CDR3 DNA: TGTGCCAGCAGCTTGAGGGGTTGGACTGAAGCTTTCTTT; CDR3 protein: CASSLRGWTEAFF
D gene: NA; clone size: NA; J gene: TRBJ1-1; V gene: TRBV6-1; CDR3 DNA: TGTGCCAGCTACAATTTGCCCACTGAAGCTTTCTTT; CDR3 protein: CASYNLPTEAFF
D gene: TRBD1; clone size: NA; J gene: TRBJ1-1; V gene: TRBV18; CDR3 DNA: TGTGCCAGCTCACCAGCGGGACAGAGGAACACTGAAGCTTTCTTT; CDR3 protein: CASSPAGQRNTEAFF
D gene: NA; clone size: NA; J gene: TRBJ1-5; V gene: TRBV7-2; CDR3 DNA: TGTGCCAGCAGCTTAGCGGTCGGGCCCCAGCATTTT; CDR3 protein: CASSLAVGPQHF
D gene: NA; clone size: once; J gene: TRBJ1-5; V gene: TRBV19; CDR3 DNA: TGTGCCAGTAGTATAGACCTTCACTCGCAATCCGATCAGCCCCAGCATTTT; CDR3 protein: CASSIDLHSQSDQPQHF
D gene: NA; clone size: once; J gene: TRBJ2-3; V gene: TRBV6-1; CDR3 DNA: TGTGCCAGCATCAATCCGGGGTCTAGCCCAGATACGCAGTATTTT; CDR3 protein: CASINPGSSPDTQYF
D gene: NA; clone size: NA; J gene: TRBJ1-1; V gene: TRBV5-6; CDR3 DNA: TGTGCCAGCAGCTTGATAAACACTGAAGCTTTCTTT; CDR3 protein: CASSLINTEAFF
D gene: NA; clone size: NA; J gene: TRBJ2-1; V gene: TRBV18; CDR3 DNA: TGTGCCAGCTCACCACCGGTGGGAACGAGACAGACGAACAATGAGCAGTTCTTC; CDR3 protein: CASSPPVGTRQTNNEQFF
D gene: TRBD1; clone size: NA; J gene: TRBJ2-1; V gene: TRBV9; CDR3 DNA: TGTGCCAGCAGCCCACCGACAGGGGGCTCGTACAATGAGCAGTTCTTC; CDR3 protein: CASSPPTGGSYNEQFF
D gene: NA; clone size: once; J gene: TRBJ2-5; V gene: TRBV5-1; CDR3 DNA: TGCGCCAGCGAGGAGAGGCCTAGAGAGACCCAGTACTTC; CDR3 protein: CASEERPRETQYF
D gene: TRBD1; clone size: NA; J gene: TRBJ1-2; V gene: TRBV5-1; CDR3 DNA: TGCGCCAGCTCCCCTAATCCGGGACAGGGATATGGCTACACCTTC; CDR3 protein: CASSPNPGQGYGYTF
D gene: NA; clone size: NA; J gene: TRBJ2-5; V gene: TRBV7-2; CDR3 DNA: TGTGCCAGCAGCATCAACCACGGGACACACCAAGAGACCCAGTACTTC; CDR3 protein: CASSINHGTHQETQYF
D gene: NA; clone size: NA; J gene: TRBJ2-1; V gene: TRBV6-6; CDR3 DNA: TGTGCCAGCAGTTACTCGCTGGCCGGGGAGCAGTTCTTC; CDR3 protein: CASSYSLAGEQFF
D gene: TRBD1; clone size: NA; J gene: TRBJ1-5; V gene: TRBV6-1; CDR3 DNA: TGTGCCAGCAAGCCCTGGTGGCAGGGGGATCAGCCCCAGCATTTT; CDR3 protein: CASKPWWQGDQPQHF
D gene: TRBD1; clone size: once; J gene: TRBJ1-2; V gene: TRBV2; CDR3 DNA: TGTGCCAGATTGACAGGGTCTAGCTCTAACTATGGCTACACCTTC; CDR3 protein: CARLTGSSSNYGYTF
D gene: TRBD2; clone size: NA; J gene: TRBJ2-7; V gene: TRBV5-1; CDR3 DNA: TGCGCCAGCAGCTTGGAGACTAGCGGCGAGCAGTACTTC; CDR3 protein: CASSLETSGEQYF
D gene: TRBD1; clone size: NA; J gene: TRBJ2-3; V gene: TRBV10-3; CDR3 DNA: TGTGCCATGTCCGGGACAGGGGGCACAGATACGCAGTATTTT; CDR3 protein: CAMSGTGGTDTQYF
D gene: NA; clone size: NA; J gene: TRBJ2-1; V gene: TRBV9; CDR3 DNA: TGTGCCAGCAGCGTAGCTACTAGCTCCTACAATGAGCAGTTCTTC; CDR3 protein: CASSVATSSYNEQFF
D gene: NA; clone size: NA; J gene: TRBJ1-2; V gene: TRBV9; CDR3 DNA: TGTGCCAGCAGCCCCCTCGGAGTCGGTGGCTACACCTTC; CDR3 protein: CASSPLGVGGYTF
D gene: TRBD2; clone size: NA; J gene: TRBJ2-7; V gene: TRBV28; CDR3 DNA: TGTGCCAGCACCCCCCTAGCGGGAGGGCCCTCCTACGAGCAGTACTTC; CDR3 protein: CASTPLAGGPSYEQYF
D gene: NA; clone size: NA; J gene: TRBJ2-1; V gene: TRBV5-6; CDR3 DNA: TGTGCCAGCAGCTTGGGCCTAGTCAGCTCCTACAATGAGCAGTTCTTC; CDR3 protein: CASSLGLVSSYNEQFF
D gene: NA; clone size: NA; J gene: TRBJ2-1; V gene: TRBV6-6; CDR3 DNA: TGTGCCAGCAGGCTAGCGAATAGGTACAATGAGCAGTTCTTC; CDR3 protein: CASRLANRYNEQFF
D gene: NA; clone size: NA; J gene: TRBJ2-2; V gene: TRBV14; CDR3 DNA: TGTGCCAGCAGCCTCCCCCAGTGGAGGACCGGGGAGCTGTTTTTT; CDR3 protein: CASSLPQWRTGELFF
D gene: NA; clone size: NA; J gene: TRBJ1-6; V gene: TRBV6-5; CDR3 DNA: TGTGCCAGCAGTTACTCGATGGGGGGGGGAAATTCACCCCTCCACTTT; CDR3 protein: CASSYSMGGGNSPLHF